The text below deals with one TCR beta chain. The sample originates from a study of blood T cell repertoires in COVID-19. The germline V gene has CDR1 MNHEY and CDR2 SVGAGI. The CDR3 spans 12 residues. V lost 8 bases, J lost 9 bases, and 14 bases lay in between. Profiled with immunoSEQ multiplex PCR; TCRdb holds only in-frame clones, not every one. Found here are about 180,000 clones, approximately 85% of them singletons; the top ten hold 9.5% to 12%. This receptor was identified in a human donor with active or convalescent COVID-19. The donor label of this sample is uncertain. Sequenced input: peripheral blood. This chain uses TRBV6-5 with TRBJ2-1; D possibly corresponds to TRBD2 (7 bases). The CDR3 bases are TGTGCCAGCGGGGGGGCCGGGGTTGAGCAGTTCTTC. It encodes CASGGAGVEQFF.